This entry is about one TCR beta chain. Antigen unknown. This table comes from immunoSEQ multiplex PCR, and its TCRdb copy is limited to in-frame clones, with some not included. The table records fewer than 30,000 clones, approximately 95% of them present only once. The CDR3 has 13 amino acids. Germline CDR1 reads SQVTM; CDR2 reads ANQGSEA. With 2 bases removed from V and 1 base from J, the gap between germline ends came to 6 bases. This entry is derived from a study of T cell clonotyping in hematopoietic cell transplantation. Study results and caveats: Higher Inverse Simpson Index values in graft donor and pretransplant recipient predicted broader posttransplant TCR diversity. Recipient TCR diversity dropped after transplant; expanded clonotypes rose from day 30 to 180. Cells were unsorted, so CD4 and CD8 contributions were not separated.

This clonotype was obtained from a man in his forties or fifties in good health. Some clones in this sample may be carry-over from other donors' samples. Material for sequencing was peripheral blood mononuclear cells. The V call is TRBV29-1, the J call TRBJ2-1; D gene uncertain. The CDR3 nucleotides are TGCAGCGTTGAAAGTCAGTCCTACAATGAGCAGTTCTTC. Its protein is CSVESQSYNEQFF.